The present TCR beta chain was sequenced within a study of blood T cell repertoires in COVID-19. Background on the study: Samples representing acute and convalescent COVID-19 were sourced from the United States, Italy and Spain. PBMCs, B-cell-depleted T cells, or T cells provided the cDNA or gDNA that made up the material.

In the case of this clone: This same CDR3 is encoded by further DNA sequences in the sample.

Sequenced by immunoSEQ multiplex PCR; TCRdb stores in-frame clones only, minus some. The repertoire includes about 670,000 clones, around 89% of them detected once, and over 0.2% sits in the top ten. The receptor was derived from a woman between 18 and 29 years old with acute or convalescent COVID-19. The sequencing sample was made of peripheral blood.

The CDR3 region is CASSGQSYEQYF. The CDR3 DNA reads TGTGCCAGCAGCGGACAGAGTTACGAGCAGTACTTC. The V call is TRBV2, the J call TRBJ2-7; TRBD1 might be the D (6 bases). This CDR3 spans 12 amino acids. V was pared by 6 bases and J by 4 bases, with 10 bases between. Germline lookup yields CDR1 SNHLY and CDR2 FYNNEI.